Listed below are T cell receptor beta chains from one sample, sequenced in a study of sequential checkpoint blockade in melanoma. Assay: immunoSEQ multiplex PCR; the TCRdb copy retains only in-frame clones and omits some. The sample has 25,000 to 35,000 clones, roughly four fifths seen once. This sample comprised CD8+ T cells sorted from blood (inferred from file names), obtained from a patient given nivolumab and ipilimumab in sequence. Receptors were obtained from a human donor with melanoma. Each CDR3 is given with its conserved first and last residue. The D gene is left open where the match is weak. A clone size is listed for some rows: how often the clone was seen (once, few, many), or a class if it is expanded.

d_call,clone_size,j_call,v_call,cdr3_nt,cdr3_aa
NA,NA,TRBJ1-5,TRBV28,TGTGCCAGCAGTTGGGCAGGGTCGGAGCCCCAGCATTTT,CASSWAGSEPQHF
NA,NA,TRBJ2-7,TRBV28,TGTGCCAGCAGTTTAGACTTAAACTACGAGCAGTACTTC,CASSLDLNYEQYF
NA,NA,TRBJ2-3,TRBV19,TGTGCCAGTAGTGCCCGGAGAGATACGCAGTATTTT,CASSARRDTQYF
TRBD1,NA,TRBJ1-2,TRBV7-8,TGTGCCAGCAGGAGGGCAGGGGGCGGCTACACCTTC,CASRRAGGGYTF
TRBD2,NA,TRBJ2-1,TRBV18,TGTGCCAGCTCACCGTCTAGCGGGGTCTACAATGAGCAGTTCTTC,CASSPSSGVYNEQFF
TRBD2,NA,TRBJ2-5,TRBV7-8,TGTGCCAGCAGCCCCCGGACTAGCGGGGAGCTGCAAGAGACCCAGTACTTC,CASSPRTSGELQETQYF
TRBD2,NA,TRBJ2-3,TRBV30,TGTGCCCGTAGCGGGAGTAGTAGCACAGATACGCAGTATTTT,CARSGSSSTDTQYF
TRBD2,few,TRBJ2-2,TRBV9,TGTGCCAGCAGCGTAGAGGGGTGGGCGTCGGGGGGGAACACCGGGGAGCTGTTTTTT,CASSVEGWASGGNTGELFF
TRBD1,once,TRBJ2-5,TRBV7-7,TGTGCTAGCACTCCCGGGACAGGGAAAGGCGAGACCCAGTACTTC,CASTPGTGKGETQYF
NA,NA,TRBJ2-3,TRBV13,TGTGCCAGCAGAGAGGGGGTTGCCACAGATACGCAGTATTTT,CASREGVATDTQYF
TRBD1,once,TRBJ2-3,TRBV6-5,TGTGCCAGCAGTCCGGGACAGGGGACAGATACGCAGTATTTT,CASSPGQGTDTQYF
TRBD1,NA,TRBJ1-2,TRBV5-6,TGTGCCAGCAGCTTGGAGGGACAGGGGGACTATGGCTACACCTTC,CASSLEGQGDYGYTF
NA,NA,TRBJ2-5,TRBV10-2,TGCGCCAGCCTCCCCGGTCTCCAAGAGACCCAGTACTTC,CASLPGLQETQYF
TRBD1,NA,TRBJ1-2,TRBV9,TGTGCCAGCAGCGTTGGGACAGGTTCTAACTATGGCTACACCTTC,CASSVGTGSNYGYTF